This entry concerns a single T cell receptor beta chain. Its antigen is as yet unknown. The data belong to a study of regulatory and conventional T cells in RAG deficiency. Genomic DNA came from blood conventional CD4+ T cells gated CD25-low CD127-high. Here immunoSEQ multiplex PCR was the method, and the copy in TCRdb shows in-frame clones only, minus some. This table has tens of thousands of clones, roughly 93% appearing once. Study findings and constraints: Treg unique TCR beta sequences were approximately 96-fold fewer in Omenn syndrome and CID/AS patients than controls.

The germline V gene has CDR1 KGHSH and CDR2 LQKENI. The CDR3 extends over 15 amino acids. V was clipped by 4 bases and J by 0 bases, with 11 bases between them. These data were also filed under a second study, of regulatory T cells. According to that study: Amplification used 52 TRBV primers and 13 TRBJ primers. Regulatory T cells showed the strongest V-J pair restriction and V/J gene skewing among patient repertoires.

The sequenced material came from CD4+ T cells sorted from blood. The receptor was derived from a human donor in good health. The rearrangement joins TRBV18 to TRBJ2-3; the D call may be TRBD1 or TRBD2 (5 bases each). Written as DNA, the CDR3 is TGTGCCAGCTCACAACGGGACGTAAGCACAGATACGCAGTATTTT. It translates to CASSQRDVSTDTQYF.